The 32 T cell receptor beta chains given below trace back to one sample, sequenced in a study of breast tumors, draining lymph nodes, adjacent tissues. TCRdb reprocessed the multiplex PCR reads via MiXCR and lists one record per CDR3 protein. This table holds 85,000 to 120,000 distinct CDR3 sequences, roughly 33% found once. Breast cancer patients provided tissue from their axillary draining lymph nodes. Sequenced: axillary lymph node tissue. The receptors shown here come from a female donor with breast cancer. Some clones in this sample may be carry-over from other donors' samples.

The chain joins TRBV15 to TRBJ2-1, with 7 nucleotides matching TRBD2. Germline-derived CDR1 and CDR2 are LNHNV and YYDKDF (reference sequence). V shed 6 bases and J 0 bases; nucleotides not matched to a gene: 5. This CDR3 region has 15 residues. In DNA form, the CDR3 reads TGTGCCACCAGAGCGGGACTAAGCTCCTACAATGAGCAGTTCTTC. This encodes CATRAGLSSYNEQFF.

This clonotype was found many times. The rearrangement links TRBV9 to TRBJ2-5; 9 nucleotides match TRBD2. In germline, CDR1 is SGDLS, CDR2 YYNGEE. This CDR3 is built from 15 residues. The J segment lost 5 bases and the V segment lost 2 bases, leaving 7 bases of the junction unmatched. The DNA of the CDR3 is TGTGCCAGCAGCGTGCAGGCGGGGGGGCCCGAGACCCAGTACTTC. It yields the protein CASSVQAGGPETQYF.

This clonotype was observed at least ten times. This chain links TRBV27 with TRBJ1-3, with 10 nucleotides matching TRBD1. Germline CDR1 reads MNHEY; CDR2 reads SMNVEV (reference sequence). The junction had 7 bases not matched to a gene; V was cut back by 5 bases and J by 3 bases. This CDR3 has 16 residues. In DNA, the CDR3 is TGTGCCAGCAGTCGAGACAGGGGGCTGAATGGAAACACCATATATTTT. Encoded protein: CASSRDRGLNGNTIYF.

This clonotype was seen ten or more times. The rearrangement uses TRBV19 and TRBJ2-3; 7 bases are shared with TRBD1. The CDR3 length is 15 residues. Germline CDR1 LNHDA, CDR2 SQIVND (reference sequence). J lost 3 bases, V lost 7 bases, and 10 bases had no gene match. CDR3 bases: TGTGCCAGTAATTTCCTGACAGGGTATACAGATACGCAGTATTTT. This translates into CASNFLTGYTDTQYF.

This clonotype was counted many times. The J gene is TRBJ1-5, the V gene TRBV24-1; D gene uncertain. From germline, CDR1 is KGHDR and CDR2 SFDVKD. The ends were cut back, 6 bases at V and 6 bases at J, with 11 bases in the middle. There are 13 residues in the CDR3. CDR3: CATSLGSGQPQHF. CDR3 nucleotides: TGTGCCACCAGTTTAGGGAGCGGTCAGCCCCAGCATTTT.

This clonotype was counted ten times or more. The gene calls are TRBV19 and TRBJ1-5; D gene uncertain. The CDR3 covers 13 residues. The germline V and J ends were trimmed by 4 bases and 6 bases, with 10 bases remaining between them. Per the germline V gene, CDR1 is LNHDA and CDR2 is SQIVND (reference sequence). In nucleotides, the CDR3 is TGTGCCAGTAGTACCAGTTTAGGTCAGCCCCAGCATTTT. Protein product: CASSTSLGQPQHF.

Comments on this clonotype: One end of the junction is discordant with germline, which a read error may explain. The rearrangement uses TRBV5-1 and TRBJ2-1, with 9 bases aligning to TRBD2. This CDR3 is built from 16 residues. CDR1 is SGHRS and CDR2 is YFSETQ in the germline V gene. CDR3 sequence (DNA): TGCGCCAGCGGCCCCCCCCGGCTAGCGGGATACCTTGAGCAGTTCTTT. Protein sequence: CASGPPRLAGYLEQFF.

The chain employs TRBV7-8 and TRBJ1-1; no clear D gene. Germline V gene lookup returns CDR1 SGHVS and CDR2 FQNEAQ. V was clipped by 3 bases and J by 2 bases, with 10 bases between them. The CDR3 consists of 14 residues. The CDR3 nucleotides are TGTGCCAGCAGCTTTGGGTCGGTTAACACTGAAGCTTTCTTT. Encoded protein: CASSFGSVNTEAFF. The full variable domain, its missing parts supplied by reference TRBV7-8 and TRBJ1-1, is GAGVSQSPRYKVAKRGQDVALRCDPISGHVSLFWYQQALGQGPEFLTYFQNEAQLDKSGLPSDRFFAERPEGSVSTLKIQRTQQEDSAVYLCASSFGSVNTEAFFGQGTRLTVV.

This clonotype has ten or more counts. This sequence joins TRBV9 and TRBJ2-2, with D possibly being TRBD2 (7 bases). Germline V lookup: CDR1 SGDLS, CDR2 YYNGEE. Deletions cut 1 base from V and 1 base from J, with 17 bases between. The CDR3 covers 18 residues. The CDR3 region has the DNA TGTGCCAGCAGCGTAAATTCCTTAGGGGGGGGGAACACCGGGGAGCTGTTTTTT. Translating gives CASSVNSLGGGNTGELFF.

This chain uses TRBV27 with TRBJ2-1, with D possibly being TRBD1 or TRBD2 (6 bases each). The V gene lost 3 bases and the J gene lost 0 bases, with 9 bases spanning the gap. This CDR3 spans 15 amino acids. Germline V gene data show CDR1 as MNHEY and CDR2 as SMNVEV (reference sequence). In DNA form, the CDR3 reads TGTGCCAGCAGTTTCAAGGGGGGCTCCTACAATGAGCAGTTCTTC. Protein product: CASSFKGGSYNEQFF.

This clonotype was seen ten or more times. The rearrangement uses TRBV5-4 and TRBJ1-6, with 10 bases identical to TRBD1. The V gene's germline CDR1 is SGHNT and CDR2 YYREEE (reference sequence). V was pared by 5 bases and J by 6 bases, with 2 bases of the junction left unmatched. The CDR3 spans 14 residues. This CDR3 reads CASRGDRGNSPLHF. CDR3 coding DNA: TGTGCCAGCAGAGGGGACAGGGGTAATTCACCCCTCCACTTT.

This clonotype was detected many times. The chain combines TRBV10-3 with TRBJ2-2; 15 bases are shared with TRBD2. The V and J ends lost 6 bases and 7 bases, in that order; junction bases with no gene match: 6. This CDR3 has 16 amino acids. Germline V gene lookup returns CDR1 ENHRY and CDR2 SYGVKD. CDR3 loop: CAISGLAGGPVGELFF. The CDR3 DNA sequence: TGTGCCATCAGCGGACTAGCGGGAGGGCCTGTCGGGGAGCTGTTTTTT.

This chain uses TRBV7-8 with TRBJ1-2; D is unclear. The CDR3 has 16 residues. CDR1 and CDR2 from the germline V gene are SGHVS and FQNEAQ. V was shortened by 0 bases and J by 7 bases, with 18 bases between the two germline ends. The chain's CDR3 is CASSLASESRGGGYTF. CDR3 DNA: TGTGCCAGCAGCTTAGCCTCAGAATCCCGAGGAGGTGGCTACACCTTC.

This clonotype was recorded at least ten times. CDR3 nucleotide sequence: TGCAGTGTGAAGGAAGGCTACACCTTC. As protein: CSVKEGYTF. The V and J genes are TRBV20-1 and TRBJ1-2, with D unresolved. The CDR3 contains 9 residues. V lost 7 bases and J lost 8, with 8 bases in between. CDR1 and CDR2 from the germline V gene are DFQATT and SNEGSKA (reference sequence).

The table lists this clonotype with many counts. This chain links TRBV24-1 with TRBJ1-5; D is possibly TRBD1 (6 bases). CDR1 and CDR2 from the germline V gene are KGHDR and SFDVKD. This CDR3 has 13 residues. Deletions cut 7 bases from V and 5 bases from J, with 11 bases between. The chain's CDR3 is CATSPRGDQPQHF. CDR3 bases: TGTGCCACCAGCCCCAGGGGCGATCAGCCCCAGCATTTT.

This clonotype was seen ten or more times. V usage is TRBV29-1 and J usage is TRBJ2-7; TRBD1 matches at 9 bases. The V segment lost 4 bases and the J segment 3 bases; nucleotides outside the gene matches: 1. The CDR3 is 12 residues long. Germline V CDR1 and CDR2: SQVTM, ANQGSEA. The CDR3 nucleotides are TGCAGCGTTGTGGGACAGGGCTACGAGCAGTACTTC. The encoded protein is CSVVGQGYEQYF.

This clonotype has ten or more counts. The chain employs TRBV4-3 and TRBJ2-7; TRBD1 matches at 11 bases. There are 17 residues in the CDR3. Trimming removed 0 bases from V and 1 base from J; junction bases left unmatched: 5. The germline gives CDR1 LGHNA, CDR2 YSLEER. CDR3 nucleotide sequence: TGCGCCAGCAGCCAAGACTCAGGACAGGGGGCTTCCTACGAGCAGTACTTC. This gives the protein CASSQDSGQGASYEQYF.

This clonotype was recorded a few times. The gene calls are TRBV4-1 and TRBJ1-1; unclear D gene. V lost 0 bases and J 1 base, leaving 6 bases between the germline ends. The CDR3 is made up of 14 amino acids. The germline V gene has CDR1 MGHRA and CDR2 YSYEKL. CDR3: CASSQDEGNTEAFF. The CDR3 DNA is TGCGCCAGCAGCCAAGATGAAGGGAACACTGAAGCTTTCTTT.

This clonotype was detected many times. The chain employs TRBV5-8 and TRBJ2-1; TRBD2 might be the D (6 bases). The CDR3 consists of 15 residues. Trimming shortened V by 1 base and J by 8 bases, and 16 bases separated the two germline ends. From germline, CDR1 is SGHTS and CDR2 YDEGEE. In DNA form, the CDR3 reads TGTGCCAGCAGCTTGCTCCCGGGAGCCAGCGATGAGCAGTTCTTC. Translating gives CASSLLPGASDEQFF.

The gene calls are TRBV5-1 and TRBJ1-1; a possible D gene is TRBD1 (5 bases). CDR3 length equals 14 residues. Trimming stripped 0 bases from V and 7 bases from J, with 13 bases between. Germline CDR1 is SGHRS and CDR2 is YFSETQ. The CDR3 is CASSLGQRAGEAFF. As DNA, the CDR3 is TGCGCCAGCAGCTTGGGACAGAGGGCTGGTGAAGCTTTCTTT.

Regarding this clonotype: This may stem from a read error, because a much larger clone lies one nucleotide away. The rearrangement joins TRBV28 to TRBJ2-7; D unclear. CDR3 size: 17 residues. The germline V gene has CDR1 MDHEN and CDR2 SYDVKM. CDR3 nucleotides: TGTGCCGGCAGTCCCCGCCCGGCTTGGAAGGCCACCTACGAGCAGTACTTC. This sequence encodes CAGSPRPAWKATYEQYF.

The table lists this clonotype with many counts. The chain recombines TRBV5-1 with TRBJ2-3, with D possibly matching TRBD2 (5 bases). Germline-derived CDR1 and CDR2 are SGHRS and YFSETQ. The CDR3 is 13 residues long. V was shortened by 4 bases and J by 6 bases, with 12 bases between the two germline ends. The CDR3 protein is CASSGLASDTQYF. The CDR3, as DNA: TGCGCCAGCAGCGGGCTAGCATCGGATACGCAGTATTTT.

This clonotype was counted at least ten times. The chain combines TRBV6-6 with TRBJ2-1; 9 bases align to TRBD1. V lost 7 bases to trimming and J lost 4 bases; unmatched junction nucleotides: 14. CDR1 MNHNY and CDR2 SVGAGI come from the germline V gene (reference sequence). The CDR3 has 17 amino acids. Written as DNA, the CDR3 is TGTGCCAGCAACTTCATGCTGGAACAGGGGGCATACAATGAGCAGTTCTTC. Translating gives CASNFMLEQGAYNEQFF.

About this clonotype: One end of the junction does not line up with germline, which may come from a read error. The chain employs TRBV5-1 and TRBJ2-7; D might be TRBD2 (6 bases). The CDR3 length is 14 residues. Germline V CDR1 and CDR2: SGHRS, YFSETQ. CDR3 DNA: TGCGCCAGCAGCTTGGAGTCACTAGCCTACGAGCGGTACTTC. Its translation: CASSLESLAYERYF.

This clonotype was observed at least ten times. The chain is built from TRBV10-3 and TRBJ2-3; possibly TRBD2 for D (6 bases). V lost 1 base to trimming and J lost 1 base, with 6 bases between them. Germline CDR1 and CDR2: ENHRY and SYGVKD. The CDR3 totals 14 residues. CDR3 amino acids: CAISEWGGTDTQYF. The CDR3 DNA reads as TGTGCCATCAGTGAGTGGGGGGGCACAGATACGCAGTATTTT.

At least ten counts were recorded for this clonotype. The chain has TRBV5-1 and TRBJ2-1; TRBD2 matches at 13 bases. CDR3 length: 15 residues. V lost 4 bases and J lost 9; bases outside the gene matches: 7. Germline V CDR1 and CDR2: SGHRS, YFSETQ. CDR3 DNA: TGCGCCAGCAGCGAAACCGGGACTAGCGGGACTGAGCAGTTCTTC. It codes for CASSETGTSGTEQFF.

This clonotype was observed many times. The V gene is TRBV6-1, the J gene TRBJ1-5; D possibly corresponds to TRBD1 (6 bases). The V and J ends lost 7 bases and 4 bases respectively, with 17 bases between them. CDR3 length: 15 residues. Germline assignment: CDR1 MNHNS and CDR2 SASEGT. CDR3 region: CASTHRGDTNQPQHF. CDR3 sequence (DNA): TGTGCCAGCACCCACCGCGGGGACACTAATCAGCCCCAGCATTTT.

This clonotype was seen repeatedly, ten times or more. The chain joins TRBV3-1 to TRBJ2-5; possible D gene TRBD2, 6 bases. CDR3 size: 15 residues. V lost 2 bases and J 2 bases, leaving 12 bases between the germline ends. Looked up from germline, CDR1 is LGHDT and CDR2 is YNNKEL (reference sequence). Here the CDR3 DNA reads TGTGCCAGCAGCCAACCAGCGGGCACTCAAGAGACCCAGTACTTC. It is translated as CASSQPAGTQETQYF.

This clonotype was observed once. CDR3 in amino acids: CASSLDRGRSPLHF. CDR3 sequence (DNA): TGTGCCAGCAGCTTGGACAGGGGACGCTCCCCCCTCCACTTT. The chain has TRBV7-2 and TRBJ1-6, with 9 nucleotides matching TRBD1. The CDR3 covers 14 residues. Germline V gives CDR1 SGHTA, CDR2 FQGNSA. The junction had 7 bases not matched to a gene; V was cut back by 3 bases and J by 13 bases.

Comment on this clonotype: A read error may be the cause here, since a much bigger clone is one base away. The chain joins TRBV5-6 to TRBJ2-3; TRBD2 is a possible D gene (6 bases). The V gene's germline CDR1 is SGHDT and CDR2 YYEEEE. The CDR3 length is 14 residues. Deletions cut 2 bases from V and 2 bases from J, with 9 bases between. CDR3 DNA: TGTGCCAGCAGCTTCGGACTACCCACAGATACGCAGTATTTT. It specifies CASSFGLPTDTQYF. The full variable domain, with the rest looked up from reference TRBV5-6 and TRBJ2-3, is DAGVTQSPTHLIKTRGQQVTLRCSPKSGHDTVSWYQQALGQGPQFIFQYYEEEERQRGNFPDRFSGHQFPNYSSELNVNALLLGDSALYLCASSFGLPTDTQYFGPGTRLTVL.

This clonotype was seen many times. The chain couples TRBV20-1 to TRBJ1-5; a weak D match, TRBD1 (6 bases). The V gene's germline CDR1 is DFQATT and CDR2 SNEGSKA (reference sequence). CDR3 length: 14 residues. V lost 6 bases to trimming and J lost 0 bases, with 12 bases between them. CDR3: CSAWTVYSNQPQHF. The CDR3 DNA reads TGCAGTGCGTGGACAGTGTATAGCAATCAGCCCCAGCATTTT.

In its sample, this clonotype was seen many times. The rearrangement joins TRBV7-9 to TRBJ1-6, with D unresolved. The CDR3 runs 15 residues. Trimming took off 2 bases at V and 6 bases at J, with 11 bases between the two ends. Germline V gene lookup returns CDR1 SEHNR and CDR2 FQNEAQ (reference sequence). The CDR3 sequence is CASSLTADPNSPLHF. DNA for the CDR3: TGTGCCAGCAGCTTAACGGCAGACCCTAATTCACCCCTCCACTTT.